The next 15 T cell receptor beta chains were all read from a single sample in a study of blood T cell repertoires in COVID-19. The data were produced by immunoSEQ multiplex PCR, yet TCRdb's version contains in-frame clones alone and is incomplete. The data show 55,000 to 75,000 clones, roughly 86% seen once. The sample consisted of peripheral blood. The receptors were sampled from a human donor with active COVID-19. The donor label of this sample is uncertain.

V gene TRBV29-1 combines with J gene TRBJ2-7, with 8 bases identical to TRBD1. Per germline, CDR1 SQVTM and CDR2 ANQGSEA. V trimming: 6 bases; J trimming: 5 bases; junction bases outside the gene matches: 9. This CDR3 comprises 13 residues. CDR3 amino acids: CSVLRTGRNEQYF. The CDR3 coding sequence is TGCAGCGTCCTCAGGACAGGGAGGAACGAGCAGTACTTC.

The CDR3 spells CASSQVDSLLHF. CDR3 nucleotide sequence: TGTGCCAGCAGCCAGGTCGACTCGCTCCTCCACTTT. This rearrangement joins TRBV3-1 (or the pseudogene TRBV3-2) to TRBJ1-6; unclear D gene. Germline values: CDR1 LGHDT, CDR2 YNNKEL (reference sequence). V gave up 3 bases and J gave up 15 bases, with 12 bases separating them. The CDR3 is 12 amino acids.

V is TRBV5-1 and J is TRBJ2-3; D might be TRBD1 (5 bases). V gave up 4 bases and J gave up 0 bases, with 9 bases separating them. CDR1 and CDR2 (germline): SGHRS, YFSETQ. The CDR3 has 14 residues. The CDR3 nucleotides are TGCGCCAGCAGCGTGGACACAAGCACAGATACGCAGTATTTT. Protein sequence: CASSVDTSTDTQYF. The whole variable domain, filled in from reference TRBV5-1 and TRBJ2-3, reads KAGVTQTPRYLIKTRGQQVTLSCSPISGHRSVSWYQQTPGQGLQFLFEYFSETQRNKGNFPGRFSGRQFSNSRSEMNVSTLELGDSALYLCASSVDTSTDTQYFGPGTRLTVL.

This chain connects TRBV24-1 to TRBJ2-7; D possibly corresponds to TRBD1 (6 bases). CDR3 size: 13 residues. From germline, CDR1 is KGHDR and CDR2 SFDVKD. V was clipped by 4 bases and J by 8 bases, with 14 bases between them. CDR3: CATSDGQDRKQYF. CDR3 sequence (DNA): TGTGCCACCAGTGACGGCCAGGACAGAAAGCAGTACTTC.

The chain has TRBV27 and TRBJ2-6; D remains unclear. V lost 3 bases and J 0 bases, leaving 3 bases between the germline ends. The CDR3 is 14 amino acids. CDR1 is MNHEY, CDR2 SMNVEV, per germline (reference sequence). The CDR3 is CASSFRSGANVLTF. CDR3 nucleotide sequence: TGTGCCAGCAGTTTCCGCTCTGGGGCCAACGTCCTGACTTTC.

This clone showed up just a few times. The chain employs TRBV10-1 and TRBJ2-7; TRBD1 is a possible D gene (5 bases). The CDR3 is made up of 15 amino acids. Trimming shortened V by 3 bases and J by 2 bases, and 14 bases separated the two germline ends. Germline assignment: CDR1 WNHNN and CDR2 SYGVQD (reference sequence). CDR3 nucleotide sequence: TGCGCCAGCAGTGATATTCACCAGGGAACCTACGAGCAGTACTTC. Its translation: CASSDIHQGTYEQYF.

CDR3 in amino acids: CASSIERGLEAFF. The DNA for the CDR3 is TGTGCCAGTAGTATAGAAAGGGGCCTAGAAGCTTTCTTT. V is TRBV19 and J is TRBJ1-1; D is perhaps TRBD1 (5 bases). CDR3 size: 13 residues. Germline CDR1 and CDR2: LNHDA and SQIVND (reference sequence). The V end lost 0 bases, the J end lost 8 bases, and 10 bases lay between the germline ends.

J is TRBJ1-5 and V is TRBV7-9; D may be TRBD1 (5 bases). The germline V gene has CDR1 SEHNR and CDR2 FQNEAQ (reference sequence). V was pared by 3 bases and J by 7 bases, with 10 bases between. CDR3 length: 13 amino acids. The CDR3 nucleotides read TGTGCCAGCAGCTTGACAGTTGGCCAGCCCCAGCATTTT. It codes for CASSLTVGQPQHF.

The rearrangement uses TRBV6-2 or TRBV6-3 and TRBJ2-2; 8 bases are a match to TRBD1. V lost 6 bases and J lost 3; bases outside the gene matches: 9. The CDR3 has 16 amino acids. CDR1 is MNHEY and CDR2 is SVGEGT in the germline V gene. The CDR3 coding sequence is TGTGCCAGCAGCCCCGACAGGGGTATGTACACCGGGGAGCTGTTTTTT. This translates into CASSPDRGMYTGELFF.

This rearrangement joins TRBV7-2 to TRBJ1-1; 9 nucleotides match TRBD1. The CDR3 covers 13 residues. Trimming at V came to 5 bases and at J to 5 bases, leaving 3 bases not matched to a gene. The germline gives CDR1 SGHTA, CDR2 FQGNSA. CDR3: CASSTTGGTEAFF. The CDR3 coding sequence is TGTGCCAGCAGCACGACAGGGGGTACTGAAGCTTTCTTT.

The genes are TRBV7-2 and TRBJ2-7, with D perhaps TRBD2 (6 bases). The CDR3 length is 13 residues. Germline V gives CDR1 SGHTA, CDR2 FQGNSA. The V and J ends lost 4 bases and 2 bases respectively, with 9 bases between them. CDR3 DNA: TGTGCCAGCAGCTCGGACTATACCTACGAGCAGTACTTC. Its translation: CASSSDYTYEQYF.

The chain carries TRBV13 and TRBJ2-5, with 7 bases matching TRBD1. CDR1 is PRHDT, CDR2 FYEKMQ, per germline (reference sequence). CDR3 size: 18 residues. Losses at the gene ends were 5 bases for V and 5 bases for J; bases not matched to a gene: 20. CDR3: CASSPGTEQASSGETQYF. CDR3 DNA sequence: TGTGCCAGCAGCCCGGGGACAGAACAAGCTTCCTCCGGGGAGACCCAGTACTTC.

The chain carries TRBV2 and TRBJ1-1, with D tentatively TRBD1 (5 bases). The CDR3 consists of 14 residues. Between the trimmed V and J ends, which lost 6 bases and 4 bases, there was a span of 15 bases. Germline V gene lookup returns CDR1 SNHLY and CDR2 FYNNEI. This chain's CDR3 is CASRAEGLATEAFF. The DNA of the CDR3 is TGTGCCAGCAGGGCGGAGGGGCTGGCCACTGAAGCTTTCTTT. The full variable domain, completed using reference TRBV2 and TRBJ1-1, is EPEVTQTPSHQVTQMGQEVILRCVPISNHLYFYWYRQILGQKVEFLVSFYNNEISEKSEIFDDQFSVERPDGSNFTLKIRSTKLEDSAMYFCASRAEGLATEAFFGQGTRLTVV.

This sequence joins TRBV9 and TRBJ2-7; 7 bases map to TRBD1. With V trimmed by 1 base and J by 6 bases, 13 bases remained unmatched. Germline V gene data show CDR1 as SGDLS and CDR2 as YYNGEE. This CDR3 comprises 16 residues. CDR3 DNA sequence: TGTGCCAGCAGCGTAATGGTAGGGACAGCCCTGGCCGAGCAGTACTTC. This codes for CASSVMVGTALAEQYF.

The CDR3: CASSLPSAAGETQYF. The CDR3 bases are TGTGCCAGCAGTTTACCCAGCGCGGCGGGAGAGACCCAGTACTTC. The chain has TRBV28 and TRBJ2-5, with a possible D match to TRBD2 (5 bases). There are 15 residues in the CDR3. Trimming took off 2 bases at V and 4 bases at J, with 14 bases between the two ends. Germline V lookup: CDR1 MDHEN, CDR2 SYDVKM.